The next 4 T cell receptor beta chains were all read from a single sample in a study of blood T cell repertoires in COVID-19. The assay was immunoSEQ multiplex PCR, and TCRdb's table has in-frame clones only and misses some. Altogether under 500,000 clones are present, over 75% being singletons, with the ten largest covering around 1.1%. Sequenced input: PBMCs or T cells enriched from blood (not recorded which). Source of these receptors: a man in his thirties or forties who had recovered from COVID-19.

J is TRBJ2-6 and V is TRBV5-1; 8 bases match TRBD2. V lost 5 bases to trimming and J lost 1 base; unmatched junction nucleotides: 11. There are 18 residues in the CDR3. CDR1 and CDR2 from the germline V gene are SGHRS and YFSETQ. CDR3 sequence reads: CASSREGLSLSGANVLTF. The CDR3 DNA follows: TGCGCCAGCAGTCGGGAGGGACTTTCCCTATCTGGGGCCAACGTCCTGACTTTC.

The rearrangement links TRBV3-1 (or the pseudogene TRBV3-2) to TRBJ1-6; 7 bases agree with TRBD1. CDR3 length: 16 residues. From germline, CDR1 is LGHDT and CDR2 YNNKEL (reference sequence). Unmatched junction bases numbered 9, after V lost 3 bases and J lost 7 bases. The DNA of the CDR3 is TGTGCCAGCAGCCAGAAGACAGGGAGGAGGAATTCACCCCTCCACTTT. The encoded protein is CASSQKTGRRNSPLHF.

The CDR3: CSVGQSSNQPQHF. In DNA, the CDR3 is TGCAGCGTTGGGCAGTCCAGCAATCAGCCCCAGCATTTT. The chain links TRBV29-1 to TRBJ1-5; D unresolved. The ends were cut back, 4 bases at V and 1 base at J, with 8 bases in the middle. The CDR3 is made up of 13 amino acids. Germline CDR1 reads SQVTM; CDR2 reads ANQGSEA.

This rearrangement joins TRBV4-1 to TRBJ2-7, with 12 bases fitting TRBD2. The germline CDR1 and CDR2 sequences are MGHRA and YSYEKL. Unmatched junction bases numbered 4, after V lost 3 bases and J lost 4 bases. The CDR3 has 15 residues. CDR3: CASSQRLAGEYEQYF. The CDR3 DNA is TGCGCCAGCAGCCAGAGACTAGCGGGGGAATACGAGCAGTACTTC.